Following are 27 T cell receptor beta chains from one sample sequenced in a study of tumor-infiltrating lymphocytes in primary liver carcinoma. Germline DNA was also extracted, and blood RNA derived from unsorted whole blood. TCR beta cDNA came from about 500 ng total RNA, primed with a constant-region primer. Modified slightly, ARM-PCR produced TCR beta libraries over three nested multiplex PCR rounds. The opening two PCR rounds, around 9 cycles each, paired TRBV1-TRBV30 forward primers with a C-beta reverse primer. TCRdb reprocessed the multiplex PCR reads via MiXCR and lists one record per CDR3 protein. Among fewer than 400,000 distinct CDR3 sequences listed, approximately 65% were seen once. The sample comprised peripheral blood. Every receptor here comes from a man in his forties with primary liver carcinoma and hepatitis B virus infection.

To note about this clonotype: A much larger clone is a single base away; this may be a read error. The chain couples TRBV5-5 to TRBJ2-3, with no clear D. There are 16 residues in the CDR3. Per the germline V gene, CDR1 is SGHKS and CDR2 is YYEKEE (reference sequence). V was cut by 6 bases and J by 2 bases, with 19 bases left in between. The DNA for the CDR3 is TGTGCCAGCATCCCGGACCTTAGAGGTGTCACAGATACGCAGTATTTT. It is translated as CASIPDLRGVTDTQYF.

This chain joins TRBV4-2 and TRBJ1-6; D is unclear. V lost 0 bases and J 7 bases, leaving 16 bases between the germline ends. CDR1 and CDR2 (germline): LGHNA, YNFKEQ. This CDR3 spans 17 amino acids. The CDR3 DNA reads TGTGCCAGCAGCCAAGAGAGTAGGATAGGGTGGAATTCACCCCTCCACTTT. Its translation is CASSQESRIGWNSPLHF.

The sample holds one count of this clonotype. Germline and junction disagree at one end, which may indicate a read error. The CDR3 loop reads CVSSPRLYLTEEADNQYF. CDR3 bases: TGTGTCAGCAGCCCGAGACTTTACCTGACAGAAGAGGCAGATAATCAGTATTTT. This sequence joins TRBV14 and TRBJ2-3; a possible D gene is TRBD1 (5 bases). Per the germline V gene, CDR1 is SGHDN and CDR2 is FVKESK. This CDR3 is built from 18 residues.

This clonotype has a count of ten or more. The V and J genes are TRBV6-6 and TRBJ2-6, with 7 bases identical to TRBD1. Germline lookup yields CDR1 MNHNY and CDR2 SVGAGI (reference sequence). V trimming: 8 bases; J trimming: 0 bases; junction bases outside the gene matches: 4. The CDR3 spans 15 residues. CDR3 sequence: CASRQGLSGANVLTF. CDR3 nucleotides: TGTGCCAGCCGACAGGGCCTCTCTGGGGCCAACGTCCTGACTTTC.

A remark on this clonotype: This may be a read error: a much more frequent sequence differs by one nucleotide. The gene calls are TRBV6-2 or TRBV6-3 and TRBJ2-7; TRBD1 aligns across 9 bases. The CDR3 spans 13 residues. Germline CDR1 reads MNHEY; CDR2 reads SVGEGT. The CDR3 DNA sequence: TGTACCAGCAGTTACGGGACAGGGTTCGAGCAGTACTTC. Protein product: CTSSYGTGFEQYF.

The chain has TRBV7-9 and TRBJ2-1, with D perhaps matching TRBD2 (6 bases). Germline assignment: CDR1 SEHNR and CDR2 FQNEAQ (reference sequence). The CDR3 is 15 residues long. Trimming took off 1 base at V and 7 bases at J, with 14 bases between the two ends. CDR3 bases: TGTGCCAGCAGCTTAGTGGCGAGAGGGAGGAATGAGCAGTTCTTC. This codes for CASSLVARGRNEQFF.

A note on this clonotype: A much larger clone differs by one base, so this may be a read error. V is TRBV4-3 and J is TRBJ2-2; no definite D call. The CDR3 has 15 amino acids. V gave up 4 bases and J gave up 2 bases, with 11 bases separating them. Germline V gives CDR1 LGHNA, CDR2 YSLEER. In DNA, the CDR3 is TGCGCCAGCAGCCTGAGGCATGATAACACCGGGGAGCTGTTTTTT. Translating it yields CASSLRHDNTGELFF.

The gene calls are TRBV4-2 and TRBJ2-3, with 10 nucleotides matching TRBD2. This CDR3 spans 18 amino acids. CDR1 LGHNA and CDR2 YNFKEQ come from the germline V gene. V trimming: 2 bases; J trimming: 3 bases; junction bases outside the gene matches: 11. CDR3: CASSQMALLAGATDTQYF. CDR3 sequence (DNA): TGTGCCAGCAGCCAAATGGCGCTTCTAGCGGGAGCGACAGATACGCAGTATTTT.

As for this clonotype: At one end, the junction sequence differs from germline, possibly due to a read error. This rearrangement joins TRBV29-1 to TRBJ2-1; D possibly corresponds to TRBD2 (6 bases). The germline gives CDR1 SQVTM, CDR2 ANQGSEA. The CDR3 sequence is 12 residues long. CDR3 sequence: CSVEGGGREQLF. DNA of the CDR3: TGCAGCGTTGAGGGAGGAGGGCGCGAGCAGCTCTTC.

This clonotype was observed at least ten times. The chain is built from TRBV11-2 and TRBJ1-2; weak D call: TRBD1 (6 bases). Trimming left V 1 base short and J 6 bases short, with 12 bases between. This CDR3 contains 14 residues. CDR1 is SGHAT and CDR2 is FQNNGV in the germline V gene. The CDR3, as DNA: TGTGCCAGCAGCTTAGTGACGGGGGGCGATGGCTACACCTTC. This codes for CASSLVTGGDGYTF.

Points on this clonotype: A junction boundary mismatches the germline segment, possibly from a read error. V gene TRBV5-1 combines with J gene TRBJ2-2; D could derive from TRBD1 or TRBD2 (5 bases each). Germline CDR1 and CDR2: SGHRS and YFSETQ. The CDR3 contains 14 residues. The CDR3 nucleotides are TGCGCCAGCCGAACCACGACGGACACCGGGGAGCCGGTTTTT. Translating it yields CASRTTTDTGEPVF.

The chain combines TRBV20-1 with TRBJ2-7; D is ambiguous. Germline loops: CDR1 DFQATT, CDR2 SNEGSKA (reference sequence). V was cut by 5 bases and J by 6 bases, with 17 bases left in between. CDR3 length: 13 residues. In DNA form, the CDR3 reads TGCAGTGCTGGAGTCAGTACCCTAGGCGAGCAGTACTTC. Translation gives CSAGVSTLGEQYF.

The chain carries TRBV6-6 and TRBJ2-7; 9 positions agree with TRBD2. Trimming cost V 10 bases and J 0 bases; bases outside gene matches: 7. This CDR3 region has 14 residues. Germline CDR1 is MNHNY and CDR2 is SVGAGI (reference sequence). The CDR3 loop is CANRTTSGSYEQYF. In nucleotides, the CDR3 is TGTGCCAACAGGACGACTAGCGGCTCCTACGAGCAGTACTTC.

The chain combines TRBV6-5 with TRBJ2-5; D possibly corresponds to TRBD1 (5 bases). This CDR3 comprises 12 residues. The V end was cut by 2 bases, the J end by 7 bases, with 8 bases between. CDR1 is MNHEY, CDR2 SVGAGI, per germline. CDR3 DNA: TGTGCCAGCAGTTACCCTAGGGGGACCCAGTACTTC. It translates to CASSYPRGTQYF.

This clonotype was detected many times. The chain recombines TRBV6-1 with TRBJ2-7, with TRBD1 matching over 10 bases. The CDR3 is 14 amino acids. Germline V gene sequence: CDR1 MNHNS, CDR2 SASEGT. Germline trimming cut 2 bases from V and 3 bases from J; bases unmatched to any gene: 1. CDR3 loop: CASSEWDRGYEQYF. The CDR3 nucleotides are TGTGCCAGCAGTGAATGGGACAGGGGCTACGAGCAGTACTTC.

Turning to this clonotype: A single base separates this from a much larger clone, so it may be a read error. This rearrangement joins TRBV30 to TRBJ1-1; D is unresolved. Looked up from germline, CDR1 is GTSNPN and CDR2 is SVGIG (reference sequence). The CDR3 is 12 amino acids. The CDR3 DNA is TGTGCCTGGAGTCCCGGGAACGCTGAAGCTTTCTTT. Residues: CAWSPGNAEAFF.

In the case of this clonotype: The junction departs from the called germline gene at one end, perhaps through a read error. The chain recombines TRBV6-6 with TRBJ1-5; TRBD1 agrees at 7 bases. Germline V gene data show CDR1 as MNHNY and CDR2 as SVGAGI (reference sequence). The CDR3 is made up of 14 amino acids. CDR3 amino acids: CASSQGQYNQPKHF. In nucleotides, the CDR3 is TGTGCCAGCAGCCAGGGACAGTACAATCAGCCCAAGCATTTT.

Comments on this clonotype: A much larger clone differs from this one at a single base, so this may be a read error. The rearrangement joins TRBV6-2 or TRBV6-3 to TRBJ1-6, with 7 bases lining up with TRBD1. CDR3 length: 13 amino acids. Germline CDR1 and CDR2: MNHEY and SVGEGT. CDR3 sequence reads: CASSNSKGTDLHF. The CDR3 nucleotides read TGTGCCAGCAGTAACTCGAAGGGGACAGACCTCCACTTT.

The chain carries TRBV7-9 and TRBJ2-1, with D perhaps TRBD2 (5 bases). This CDR3 is 15 amino acids long. V gave up 8 bases and J gave up 1 base, with 15 bases separating them. The germline gives CDR1 SEHNR, CDR2 FQNEAQ (reference sequence). CDR3 residues: CASCSPGKSYNEQFF. CDR3 coding DNA: TGTGCCAGCTGCTCCCCGGGAAAATCCTACAATGAGCAGTTCTTC.

This clonotype was found many times. The chain has TRBV12-3 or TRBV12-4 and TRBJ2-2, with TRBD2 as a possible D gene (6 bases). This CDR3 spans 15 amino acids. V shed 5 bases and J shed 2 bases, with 12 bases lying between them. CDR3 residues: CASSREGLNTGELFF. As DNA, the CDR3 is TGTGCCAGCAGTCGTGAGGGACTTAACACCGGGGAGCTGTTTTTT.

The chain uses TRBV7-8 and TRBJ1-3; possibly TRBD1 for D (5 bases). Deletions cut 4 bases from V and 2 bases from J, with 9 bases between. Germline V lookup: CDR1 SGHVS, CDR2 FQNEAQ. The CDR3 is 14 amino acids. CDR3 sequence (DNA): TGTGCCAGCAGCTCCCTGGGGGCTGGAAACACCATATATTTT. It is translated as CASSSLGAGNTIYF.

This clonotype was picked up many times. The chain combines TRBV11-3 with TRBJ2-1, with 8 bases that match TRBD2. The ends lost 1 base at V and 5 bases at J; junction bases unmatched: 4. Germline lookup yields CDR1 SGHNT and CDR2 YENEEA. There are 15 residues in the CDR3. The CDR3 sequence is CASSLGTSGNNEQFF. CDR3 bases: TGTGCCAGCAGCTTAGGAACTAGCGGCAACAATGAGCAGTTCTTC.

Concerning this clonotype: Compared with germline, one end of the junction differs, possibly owing to a read error. The V call is TRBV30, the J call TRBJ2-1; D might be TRBD1 (5 bases). This CDR3 has 11 residues. Per the germline V gene, CDR1 is GTSNPN and CDR2 is SVGIG (reference sequence). The CDR3 is CVWTGGAEQFF. CDR3 sequence (DNA): TGTGTCTGGACGGGTGGGGCCGAGCAGTTCTTC. The full variable domain, in which reference TRBV30 and TRBJ2-1 provide the parts outside the CDR3, is SQTIHQWPATLVQPVGSPLSLECTVEGTSNPNLYWYRQAAGRGLQLLFYSVGIGQISSEVPQNLSASRPQDRQFILSSKKLLLSDSGFYLCVWTGGAEQFFGPGTRLTVL.

The rearrangement joins TRBV28 to TRBJ2-7, with D perhaps TRBD1 (5 bases). Trimming pared 7 bases from V and 2 bases from J, leaving 21 bases between. Germline V gives CDR1 MDHEN, CDR2 SYDVKM. The CDR3 length is 16 residues. The CDR3, as DNA: TGTGCCAGCACCTCCCCCAGAAGGGGCATCCCCTACGAGCAGTACTTC. Translated, it gives CASTSPRRGIPYEQYF.

Comment on this clonotype: A much larger clonotype is one base distant, so this may be a read error. Given the absence of the conserved phenylalanine or tryptophan at the CDR3 end, a read error is likely. The chain links TRBV6-5 to TRBJ2-2; D remains unclear. Germline V gene lookup returns CDR1 MNHEY and CDR2 SVGAGI. V lost 2 bases to trimming and J lost 2 bases, with 6 bases between them. The CDR3 extends over 14 amino acids. CDR3 nucleotides: TGTGCCAGCAGTTACAGGCCTAACACCGGGGAGCTGTTTTAT. Its protein product is CASSYRPNTGELFY.

On this clonotype itself: The CDR3 end shows no conserved phenylalanine or tryptophan, and so a read error is likely. The chain is built from TRBV5-4 and TRBJ2-5, with a weak D call TRBD1 (6 bases). The germline V and J ends were trimmed by 2 bases and 3 bases, with 11 bases remaining between them. The germline V gene encodes CDR1 SGHNT and CDR2 YYREEE (reference sequence). The CDR3 is 14 residues long. Here the CDR3 reads CASSLQGREETQYL. In DNA, the CDR3 is TGTGCCAGCAGCTTACAGGGTCGGGAAGAGACCCAGTACCTC.

As regards this clonotype: It may be a read error: a sequence one base away is much more abundant. The V call is TRBV6-2 or TRBV6-3, the J call TRBJ2-2, with a tentative D call TRBD2 (5 bases). V was shortened by 2 bases and J by 7 bases, with 14 bases between the two germline ends. Germline lookup yields CDR1 MNHEY and CDR2 SVGEGT. The CDR3 totals 15 residues. The CDR3 coding sequence is TGTGCCAGCAGTTACGAGGGTCTCGGTAGCGGGGAGCTGTTTTTT. This gives the protein CASSYEGLGSGELFF.